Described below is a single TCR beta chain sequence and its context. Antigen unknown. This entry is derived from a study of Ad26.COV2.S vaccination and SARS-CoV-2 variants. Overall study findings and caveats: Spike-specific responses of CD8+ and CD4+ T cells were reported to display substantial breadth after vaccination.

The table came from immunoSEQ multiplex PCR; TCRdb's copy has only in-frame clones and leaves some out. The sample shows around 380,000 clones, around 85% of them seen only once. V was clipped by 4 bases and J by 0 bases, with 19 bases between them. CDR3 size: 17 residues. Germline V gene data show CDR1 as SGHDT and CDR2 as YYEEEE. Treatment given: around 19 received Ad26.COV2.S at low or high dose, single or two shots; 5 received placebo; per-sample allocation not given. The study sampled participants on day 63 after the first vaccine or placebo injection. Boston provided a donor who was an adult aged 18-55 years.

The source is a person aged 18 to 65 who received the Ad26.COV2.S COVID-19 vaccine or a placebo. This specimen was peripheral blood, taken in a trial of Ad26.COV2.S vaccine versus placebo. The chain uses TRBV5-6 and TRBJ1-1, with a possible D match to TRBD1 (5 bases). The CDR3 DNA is TGTGCCAGCAGCCCAGACGGGGGAGTGCTCCTGAACACTGAAGCTTTCTTT. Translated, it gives CASSPDGGVLLNTEAFF.